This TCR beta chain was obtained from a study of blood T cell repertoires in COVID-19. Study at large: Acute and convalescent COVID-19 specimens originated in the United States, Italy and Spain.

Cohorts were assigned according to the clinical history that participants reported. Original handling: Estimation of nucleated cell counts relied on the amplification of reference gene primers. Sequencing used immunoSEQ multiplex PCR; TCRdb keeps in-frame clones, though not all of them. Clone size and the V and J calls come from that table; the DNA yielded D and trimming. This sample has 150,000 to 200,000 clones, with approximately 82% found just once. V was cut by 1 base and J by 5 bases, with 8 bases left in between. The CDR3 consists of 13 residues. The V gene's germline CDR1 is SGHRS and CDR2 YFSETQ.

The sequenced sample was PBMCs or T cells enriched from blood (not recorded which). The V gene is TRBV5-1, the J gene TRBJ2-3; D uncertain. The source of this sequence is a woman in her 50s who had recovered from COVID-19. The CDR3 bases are TGCGCCAGCAGCTTGTCCCCGCGAGATACGCAGTATTTT. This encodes CASSLSPRDTQYF.